This T cell receptor beta chain appears in the sequencing data of a study of regulatory T cells in long-lasting Graves disease listed by TCRdb under 2021. With regard to the full study: To count as having persistent Graves' disease, a patient had to have received antithyroid drug treatment for over 5 years with TSH receptor autoantibodies remaining persistently positive. Peripheral blood TCR sequencing and RNA sequencing compared persistent Graves' disease patients with newly diagnosed Graves' disease patients. The study was conducted in China and was registered as a clinical trial. A total of around 33 samples underwent TCR sequencing, from roughly 13 patients with persistent Graves' disease and 20 or so patients with newly diagnosed Graves' disease. In the clinical cohort, patients with persistent Graves' disease had used antithyroid drugs for an average of about 9.4 years.

The library relied on multiplex PCR. The instrument was an Illumina HiSeq 4000. To build TCR beta libraries, CDR3 regions were amplified by Arm-PCR using iRepertoire HTBI primers. Before sequencing, the PCR products underwent gel purification. Processing in the source paper ran as follows. Gene usage analysis of CDR3 amino acid clonotypes relied on the approximately 60 TRBV and over 13 TRBJ segments identified across samples. Filtered high-quality paired reads were merged into contigs using COPE and FqMerger. BLAST was used to align contigs to IMGT TRBV, TRBD and TRBJ reference genes, with CDR3 defined following IMGT. Highly expanded clones were defined as clonotypes with a frequency above 0.1%. Shannon entropy served as the measure of repertoire diversity, while the Gini coefficient captured V-J evenness. Clonotypes shared by more than one individual were considered public. TCRdb reanalyzed the raw reads on its own, using fastp at Q25 for trimming and MiXCR for clone calling, and kept in-frame beta chains. Identical CDR3 proteins give one entry, which carries the most common genes and DNA. These V and J calls originate from TCRdb's pipeline instead of the authors' own analysis. This sample lists roughly 450,000 distinct CDR3 sequences; less than 25% were detected once. The top ten clones comprise 7.8% of the sample.

General findings and caveats noted by the study authors: Sequencing and analysis were restricted to the TCR beta chain. Preferential use of TRBV28, TRBJ1-2 and TRBJ2-5 was observed in persistent disease, whereas TRBV20-1 and TRBJ2-1 were favored in newly diagnosed disease. A larger number of public clonotypes was shared among persistent patients (about 2,700) than among newly diagnosed patients (around 970). Compared with newly diagnosed patients, patients with persistent Graves' disease had lower TCR Shannon entropy and fewer highly expanded clones, which suggests clonal expansion. The authors acknowledged the small sample size as a limitation that may reduce accuracy. Only peripheral blood was studied, because thyroid tissue, the primary lesion, was inaccessible.

This clonotype has a handful of counts. What this receptor recognizes is not known. No per-base quality is available; no much larger clone lies one base away. The CDR3 sequence holds 17 residues, the cysteine and phenylalanine included. Solely the CDR3 DNA is kept, with 51 bases framed from the first base. Relative to germline, V is missing 3 bases and J is missing 0 bases, with 6 bases of the junction outside any gene match. CDR1 and CDR2, per the germline V gene, are WSHSY and SAAADI. Explained via the paper, the time point label denotes: persistent/refractory GD, antithyroid drugs over 5 years with positive TRAb. RNA was extracted from PBMCs in TRIzol for both TCR sequencing and RNA sequencing. Graves' disease was diagnosed according to American Thyroid Association guidelines. The patients came from an endocrinology department in Xi'an, China. Each patient gave roughly 8.4 milliliters of peripheral blood, collected in an EDTA anticoagulant tube. Ficoll Paque Plus density gradient separation was used to isolate PBMCs, and no additional T cell sorting was done. An Agilent 2100 Bioanalyzer and agarose gel were used to check RNA quality, and a NanoDrop 2000 was used to measure RNA concentration.

The sequencing used peripheral blood mononuclear cells (PBMCs), collected when the disease was refractory, from a patient treated with antithyroid drugs. Here the chain combines TRBV10-2 and TRBJ1-1, with 11 bases aligning to TRBD1. This clonotype was sampled from a female donor with Graves disease. In nucleotides, the sequence is TGCGCCAGCAGTGAAGTGGGGACAGGGGGTTTGAACACTGAAGCTTTCTTT. Protein translation: CASSEVGTGGLNTEAFF.